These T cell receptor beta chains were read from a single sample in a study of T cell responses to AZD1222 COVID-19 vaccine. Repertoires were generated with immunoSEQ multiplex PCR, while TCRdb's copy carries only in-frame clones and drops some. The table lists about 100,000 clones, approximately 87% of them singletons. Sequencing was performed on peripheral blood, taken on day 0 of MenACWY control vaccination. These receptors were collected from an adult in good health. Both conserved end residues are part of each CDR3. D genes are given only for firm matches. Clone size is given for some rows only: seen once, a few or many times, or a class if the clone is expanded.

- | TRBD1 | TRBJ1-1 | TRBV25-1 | TGTGCCAGCAGTCCGGGACAGGGGGGCACTGAAGCTTTCTTT | CASSPGQGGTEAFF
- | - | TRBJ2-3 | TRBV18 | TGTGCCAGCTCACCAACTGGGGCAGATACGCAGTATTTT | CASSPTGADTQYF
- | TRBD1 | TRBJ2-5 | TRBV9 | TGTGCCAGCAGCGTGGGGACAGGGGTTGAGACCCAGTACTTC | CASSVGTGVETQYF
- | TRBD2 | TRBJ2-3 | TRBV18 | TGTGCCAGCTCCCCCGGACTAGCGGTTAGCACAGATACGCAGTATTTT | CASSPGLAVSTDTQYF
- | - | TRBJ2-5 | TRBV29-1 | TGCAGCGTTGTTGAAGAGACCCAGTACTTC | CSVVEETQYF
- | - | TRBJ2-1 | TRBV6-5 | TGTGCCAGCAGTTACTCGATCAACTTCGGTGAGCAGTTCTTC | CASSYSINFGEQFF
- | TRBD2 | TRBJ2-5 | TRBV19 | TGTGCCAGTAGTCCGCGACTAGCGGCCCCCCAAGAGACCCAGTACTTC | CASSPRLAAPQETQYF
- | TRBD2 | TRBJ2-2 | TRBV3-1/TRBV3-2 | TGTGCCAGCAGCCAAGATGAAGGGCTAGCGGGGGTTACCGGGGAGCTGTTTTTT | CASSQDEGLAGVTGELFF
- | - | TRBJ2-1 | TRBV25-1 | TGTGCCAGCAGTGAATGGGACCCCCCGAGCACCTACAATGAGCAGTTCTTC | CASSEWDPPSTYNEQFF
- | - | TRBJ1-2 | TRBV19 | TGTGCCAGTAGTATGGGCCGGGGTGGAATTTATGGCTACACCTTC | CASSMGRGGIYGYTF
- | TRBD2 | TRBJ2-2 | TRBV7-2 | TGTGCCAGCAGCTTAGTTGGGGGGGGCACCGGGGAGCTGTTTTTT | CASSLVGGGTGELFF
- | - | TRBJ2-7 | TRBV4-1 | TGCGCCAGCAGCCAAGAGGGATGGAGGAGCTCCTACGAGCAGTACTTC | CASSQEGWRSSYEQYF
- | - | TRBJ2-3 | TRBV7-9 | TGTGCCAGCAGCGGAAGAGATTGGGAAAGCACAGATACGCAGTATTTT | CASSGRDWESTDTQYF
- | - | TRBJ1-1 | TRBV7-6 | TGTGCCAGCAGCTTAGCTCCGAACACTGAAGCTTTCTTT | CASSLAPNTEAFF
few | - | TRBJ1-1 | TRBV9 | TGTGCCAGCAGCGTAGCTAGGGCCGGGAACACTGAAGCTTTCTTT | CASSVARAGNTEAFF
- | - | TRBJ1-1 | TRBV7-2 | TGTGCCAGCAGCCCCAGTCTACAAATGAACACTGAAGCTTTCTTT | CASSPSLQMNTEAFF
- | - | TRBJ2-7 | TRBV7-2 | TGTGCCAGCAGCCTAAAGGGGGGCGACGAGCAGTACTTC | CASSLKGGDEQYF
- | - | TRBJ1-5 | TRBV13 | TGTGCCAGCAGCTTAGGGGGTACGCTCAATCAGCCCCAGCATTTT | CASSLGGTLNQPQHF
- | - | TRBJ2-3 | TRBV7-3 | TGTGCCAGCAGCCCCTCCGCCTGGACAGATACGCAGTATTTT | CASSPSAWTDTQYF
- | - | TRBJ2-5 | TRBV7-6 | TGTGCCAGCAGCTTAGCCTGGACAAACCAAGAGACCCAGTACTTC | CASSLAWTNQETQYF
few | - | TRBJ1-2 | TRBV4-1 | TGCGCCAGCAGCCAGAGGGACGGAGGGGCGAAGGGGTTCTTC | CASSQRDGGAKGFF
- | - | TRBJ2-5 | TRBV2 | TGTGCCAGCAGTGTTAACATTCAAGAGACCCAGTACTTC | CASSVNIQETQYF
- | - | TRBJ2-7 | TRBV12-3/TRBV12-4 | TGTGCCAGCAGTTTCTGGGGGGCGGGCGAGCAGTACTTC | CASSFWGAGEQYF
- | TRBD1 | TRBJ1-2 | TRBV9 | TGTGCCAGCAGCGTGACAGGGGACTATGGCTACACCTTC | CASSVTGDYGYTF
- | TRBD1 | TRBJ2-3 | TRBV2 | TGTGCCAGCAGGTTCGGGACAGCGACTCCGGATACGCAGTATTTT | CASRFGTATPDTQYF
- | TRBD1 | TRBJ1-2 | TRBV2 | TGTGCCAGCAGTGGGATGACAGGGGCGAGTGGCTACACCTTC | CASSGMTGASGYTF
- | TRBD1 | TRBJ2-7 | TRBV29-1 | TGCAGCGCCGGACAGGGGCCAGACGAGCAGTACTTC | CSAGQGPDEQYF
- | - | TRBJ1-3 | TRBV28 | TGTGCCAGCAGGTCCCCTGGGGTTGGAAACACCATATATTTT | CASRSPGVGNTIYF